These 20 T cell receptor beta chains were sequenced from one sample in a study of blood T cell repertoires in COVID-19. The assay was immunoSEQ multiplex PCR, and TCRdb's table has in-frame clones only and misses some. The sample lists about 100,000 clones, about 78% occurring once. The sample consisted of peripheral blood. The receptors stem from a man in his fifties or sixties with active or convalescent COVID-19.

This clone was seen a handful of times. The CDR3 protein is CASTLGGGNQPQHF. The CDR3 DNA reads as TGTGCCAGCACCCTGGGGGGAGGCAATCAGCCCCAGCATTTT. The rearrangement links TRBV28 to TRBJ1-5; D is perhaps TRBD1 (5 bases). The CDR3 is 14 residues long. The germline V gene has CDR1 MDHEN and CDR2 SYDVKM. The ends were cut back, 7 bases at V and 2 bases at J, with 12 bases in the middle. Variable domain in full (rest from reference TRBV28 and TRBJ1-5): DVKVTQSSRYLVKRTGEKVFLECVQDMDHENMFWYRQDPGLGLRLIYFSYDVKMKEKGDIPEGYSVSREKKERFSLILESASTNQTSMYLCASTLGGGNQPQHFGDGTRLSIL.

This CDR3 reads CASSSGQKTGELFF. CDR3 in DNA: TGCGCCAGCAGCTCCGGACAGAAGACCGGGGAGCTGTTTTTT. The rearrangement uses TRBV5-1 and TRBJ2-2; D possibly corresponds to TRBD1 (6 bases). Germline values: CDR1 SGHRS, CDR2 YFSETQ. Trimming stripped 3 bases from V and 5 bases from J, with 11 bases between. The CDR3 consists of 14 residues.

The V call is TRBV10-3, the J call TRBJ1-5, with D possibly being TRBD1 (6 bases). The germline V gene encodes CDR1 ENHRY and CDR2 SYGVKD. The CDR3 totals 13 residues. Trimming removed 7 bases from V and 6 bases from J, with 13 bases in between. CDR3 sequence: CAINTGPGQPQHF. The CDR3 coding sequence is TGTGCCATCAACACAGGGCCGGGTCAGCCCCAGCATTTT.

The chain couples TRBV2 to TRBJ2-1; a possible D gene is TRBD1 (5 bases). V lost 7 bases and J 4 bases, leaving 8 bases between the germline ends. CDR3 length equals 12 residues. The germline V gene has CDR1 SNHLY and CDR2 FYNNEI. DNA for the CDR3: TGTGCCAGCAAGGGGCAGTACAATGAGCAGTTCTTC. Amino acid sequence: CASKGQYNEQFF.

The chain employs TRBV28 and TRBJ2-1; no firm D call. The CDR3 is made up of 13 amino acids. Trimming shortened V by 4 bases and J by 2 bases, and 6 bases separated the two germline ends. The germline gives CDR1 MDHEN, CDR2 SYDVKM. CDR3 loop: CASSSQTYNEQFF. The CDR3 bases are TGTGCCAGCAGTTCCCAAACCTACAATGAGCAGTTCTTC.

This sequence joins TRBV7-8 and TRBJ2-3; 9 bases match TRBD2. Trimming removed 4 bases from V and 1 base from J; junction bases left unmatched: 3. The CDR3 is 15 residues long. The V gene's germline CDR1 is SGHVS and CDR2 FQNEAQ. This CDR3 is CASSSQRGGTDTQYF. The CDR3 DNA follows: TGTGCCAGCAGCTCTCAGCGGGGGGGCACAGATACGCAGTATTTT.

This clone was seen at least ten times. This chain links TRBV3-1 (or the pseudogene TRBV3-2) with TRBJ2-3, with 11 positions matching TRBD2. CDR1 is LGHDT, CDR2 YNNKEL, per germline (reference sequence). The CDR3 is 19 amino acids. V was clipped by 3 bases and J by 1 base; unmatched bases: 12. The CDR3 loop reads CASSHSVPLAGGGTDTQYF. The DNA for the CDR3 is TGTGCCAGCAGCCATTCCGTACCCTTAGCGGGAGGGGGCACAGATACGCAGTATTTT.

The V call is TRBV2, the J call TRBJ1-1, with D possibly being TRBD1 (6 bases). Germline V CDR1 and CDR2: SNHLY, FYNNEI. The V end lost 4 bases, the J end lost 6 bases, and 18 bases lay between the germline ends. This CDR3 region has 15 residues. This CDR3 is CASSGGPGDLSEAFF. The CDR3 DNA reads TGTGCCAGCAGTGGGGGGCCAGGGGATTTGTCTGAAGCTTTCTTT. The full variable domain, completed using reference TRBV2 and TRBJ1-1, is EPEVTQTPSHQVTQMGQEVILRCVPISNHLYFYWYRQILGQKVEFLVSFYNNEISEKSEIFDDQFSVERPDGSNFTLKIRSTKLEDSAMYFCASSGGPGDLSEAFFGQGTRLTVV.

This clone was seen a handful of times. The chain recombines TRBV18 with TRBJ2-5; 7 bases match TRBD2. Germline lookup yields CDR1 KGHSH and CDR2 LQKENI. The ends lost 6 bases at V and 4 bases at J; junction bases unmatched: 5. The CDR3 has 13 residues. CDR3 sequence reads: CASSATGGETQYF. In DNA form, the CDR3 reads TGTGCCAGCTCGGCAACGGGGGGAGAGACCCAGTACTTC.

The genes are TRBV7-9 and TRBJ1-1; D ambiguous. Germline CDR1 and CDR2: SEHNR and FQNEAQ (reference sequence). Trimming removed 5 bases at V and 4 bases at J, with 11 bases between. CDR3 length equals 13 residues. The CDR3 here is CASSVGSGTEAFF. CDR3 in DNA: TGTGCCAGCAGCGTGGGTTCGGGCACTGAAGCTTTCTTT.

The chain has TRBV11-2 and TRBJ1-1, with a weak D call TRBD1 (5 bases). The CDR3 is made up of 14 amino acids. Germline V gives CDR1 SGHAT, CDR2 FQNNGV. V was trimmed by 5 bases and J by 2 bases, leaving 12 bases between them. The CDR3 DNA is TGTGCCAGCAGCGCAGACAGACAAAACACTGAAGCTTTCTTT. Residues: CASSADRQNTEAFF.

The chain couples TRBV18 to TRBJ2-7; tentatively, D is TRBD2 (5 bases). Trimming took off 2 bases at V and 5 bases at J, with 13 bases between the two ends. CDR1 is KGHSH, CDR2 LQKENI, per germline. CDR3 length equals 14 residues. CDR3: CASSPARESNEQYF. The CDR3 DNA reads TGTGCCAGCTCACCAGCGAGGGAGTCCAACGAGCAGTACTTC.

The CDR3 protein is CASSQDLGQGFYEQYF. The CDR3 region has the DNA TGCGCCAGCAGCCAAGATCTAGGACAGGGGTTTTACGAGCAGTACTTC. V gene TRBV4-1 combines with J gene TRBJ2-7; 9 positions match TRBD1. The CDR3 runs to 16 residues. J lost 4 bases, V lost 0 bases, and 7 bases had no gene match. Germline CDR1 and CDR2: MGHRA and YSYEKL.

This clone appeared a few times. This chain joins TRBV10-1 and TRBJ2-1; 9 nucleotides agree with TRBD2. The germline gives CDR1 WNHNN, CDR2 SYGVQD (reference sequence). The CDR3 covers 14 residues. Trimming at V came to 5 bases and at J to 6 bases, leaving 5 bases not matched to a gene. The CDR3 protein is CASSLAGVTNEQFF. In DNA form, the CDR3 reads TGCGCCAGCAGTTTAGCGGGAGTAACCAATGAGCAGTTCTTC.

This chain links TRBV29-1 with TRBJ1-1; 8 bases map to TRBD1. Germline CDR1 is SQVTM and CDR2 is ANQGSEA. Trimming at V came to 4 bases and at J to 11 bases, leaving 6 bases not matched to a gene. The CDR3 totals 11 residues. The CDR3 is CSVGEDRDAFF. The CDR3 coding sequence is TGCAGCGTTGGTGAGGACAGGGACGCTTTCTTT.

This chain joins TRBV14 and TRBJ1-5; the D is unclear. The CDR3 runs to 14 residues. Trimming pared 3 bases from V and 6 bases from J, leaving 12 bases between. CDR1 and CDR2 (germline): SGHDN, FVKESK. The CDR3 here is CASSHGSGSQPQHF. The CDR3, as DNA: TGTGCCAGCAGCCATGGGAGTGGTAGTCAGCCCCAGCATTTT.

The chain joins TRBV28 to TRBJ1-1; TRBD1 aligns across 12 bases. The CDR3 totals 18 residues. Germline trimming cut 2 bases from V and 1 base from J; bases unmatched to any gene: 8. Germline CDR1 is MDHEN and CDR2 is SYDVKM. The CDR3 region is CASSLGGTGGRRNTEAFF. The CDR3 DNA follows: TGTGCCAGCAGTTTAGGGGGGACAGGGGGCCGAAGGAACACTGAAGCTTTCTTT.

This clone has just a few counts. The CDR3 nucleotides are TGTGCCAGCAGTCCTATACGGCAGGGGGGTTGGGTCTATGGCTACACCTTC. Its protein is CASSPIRQGGWVYGYTF. The chain recombines TRBV28 with TRBJ1-2; 7 nucleotides line up with TRBD1. This CDR3 comprises 17 residues. In germline, CDR1 is MDHEN, CDR2 SYDVKM. V lost 5 bases and J lost 4; bases outside the gene matches: 16.

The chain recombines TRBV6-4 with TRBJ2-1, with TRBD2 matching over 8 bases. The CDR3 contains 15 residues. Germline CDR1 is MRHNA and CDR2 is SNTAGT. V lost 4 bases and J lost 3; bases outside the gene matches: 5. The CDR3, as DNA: TGTGCCAGCAGTGTAAGTCTAGCGGGCTACAATGAGCAGTTCTTC. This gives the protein CASSVSLAGYNEQFF.

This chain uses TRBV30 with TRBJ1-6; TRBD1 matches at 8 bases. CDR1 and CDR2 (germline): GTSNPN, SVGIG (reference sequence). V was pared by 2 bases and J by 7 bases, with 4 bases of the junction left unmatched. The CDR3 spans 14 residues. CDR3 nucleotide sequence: TGTGCCTGGAGTTTCACAGGGGGGAATTCACCCCTCCACTTT. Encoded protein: CAWSFTGGNSPLHF.